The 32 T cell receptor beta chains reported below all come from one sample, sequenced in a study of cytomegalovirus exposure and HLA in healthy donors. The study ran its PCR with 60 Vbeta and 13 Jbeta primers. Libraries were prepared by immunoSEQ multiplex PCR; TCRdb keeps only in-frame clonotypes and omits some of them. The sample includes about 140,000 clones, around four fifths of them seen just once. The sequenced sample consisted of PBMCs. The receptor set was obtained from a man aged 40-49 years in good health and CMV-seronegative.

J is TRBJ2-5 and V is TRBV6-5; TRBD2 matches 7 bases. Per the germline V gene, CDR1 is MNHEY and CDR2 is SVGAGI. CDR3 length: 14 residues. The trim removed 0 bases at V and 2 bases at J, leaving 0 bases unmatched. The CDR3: CASSYSGGQETQYF. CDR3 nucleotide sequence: TGTGCCAGCAGTTACTCGGGGGGGCAAGAGACCCAGTACTTC.

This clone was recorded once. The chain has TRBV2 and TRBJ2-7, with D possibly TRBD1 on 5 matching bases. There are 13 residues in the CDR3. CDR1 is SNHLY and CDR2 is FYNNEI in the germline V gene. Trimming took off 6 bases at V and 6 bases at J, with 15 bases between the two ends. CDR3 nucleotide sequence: TGTGCCAGCAGAGGGGCCCCCAGGAGCGAGCAGTACTTC. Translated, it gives CASRGAPRSEQYF.

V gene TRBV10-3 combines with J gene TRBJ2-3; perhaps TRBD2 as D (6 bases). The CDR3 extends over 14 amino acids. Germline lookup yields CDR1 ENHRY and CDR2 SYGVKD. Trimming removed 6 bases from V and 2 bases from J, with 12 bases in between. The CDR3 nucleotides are TGTGCCATCAGGGAGGGAGACCCCACAGATACGCAGTATTTT. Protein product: CAIREGDPTDTQYF.

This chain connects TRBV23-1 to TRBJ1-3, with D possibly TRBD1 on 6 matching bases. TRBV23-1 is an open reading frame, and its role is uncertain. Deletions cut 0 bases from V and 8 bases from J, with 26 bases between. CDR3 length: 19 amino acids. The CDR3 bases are TGCGCCAGCAGTCAATCGGGGGACCGGAGACAGGCTGGGCAGGACACCATATATTTT. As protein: CASSQSGDRRQAGQDTIYF.

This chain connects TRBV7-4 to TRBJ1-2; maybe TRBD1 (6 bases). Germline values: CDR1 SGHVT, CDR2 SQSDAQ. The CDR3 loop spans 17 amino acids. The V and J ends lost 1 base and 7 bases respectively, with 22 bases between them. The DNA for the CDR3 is TGTGCCAGCAGCTTAGAAGCTCGGGCAGGGGAAATGTTTGGCTACACCTTC. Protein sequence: CASSLEARAGEMFGYTF.

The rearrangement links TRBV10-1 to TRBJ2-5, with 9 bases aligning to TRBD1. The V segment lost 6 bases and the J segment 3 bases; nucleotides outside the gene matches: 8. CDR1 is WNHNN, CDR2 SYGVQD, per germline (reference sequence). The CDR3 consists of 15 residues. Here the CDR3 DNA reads TGCGCCAGCAGGAAGGACAGGGGTTTGGAAGAGACCCAGTACTTC. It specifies CASRKDRGLEETQYF.

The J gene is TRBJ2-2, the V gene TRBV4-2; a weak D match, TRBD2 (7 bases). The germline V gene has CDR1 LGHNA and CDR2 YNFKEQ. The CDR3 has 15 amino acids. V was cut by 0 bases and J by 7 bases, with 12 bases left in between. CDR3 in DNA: TGTGCCAGCAGCCAAGAGGGGGGGGCGATCGGGGAGCTGTTTTTT. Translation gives CASSQEGGAIGELFF.

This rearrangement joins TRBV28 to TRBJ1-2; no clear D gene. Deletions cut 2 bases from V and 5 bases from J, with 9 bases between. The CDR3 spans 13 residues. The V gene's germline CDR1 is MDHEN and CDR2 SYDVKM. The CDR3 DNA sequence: TGTGCCAGCAGTTTACTGTCAGATTATGGCTACACCTTC. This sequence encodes CASSLLSDYGYTF.

CDR3 loop: CASSGQGASGTEAFF. For the CDR3, the DNA is TGTGCCAGCTCCGGACAGGGGGCTTCAGGCACTGAAGCTTTCTTT. The chain combines TRBV18 with TRBJ1-1, with TRBD1 matching over 11 bases. Trimming at V came to 6 bases and at J to 4 bases, leaving 7 bases not matched to a gene. The CDR3 has 15 residues. Germline loops: CDR1 KGHSH, CDR2 LQKENI. The full variable domain, in which reference TRBV18 and TRBJ1-1 provide the parts outside the CDR3, is NAGVMQNPRHLVRRRGQEARLRCSPMKGHSHVYWYRQLPEEGLKFMVYLQKENIIDESGMPKERFSAEFPKEGPSILRIQQVVRGDSAAYFCASSGQGASGTEAFFGQGTRLTVV.

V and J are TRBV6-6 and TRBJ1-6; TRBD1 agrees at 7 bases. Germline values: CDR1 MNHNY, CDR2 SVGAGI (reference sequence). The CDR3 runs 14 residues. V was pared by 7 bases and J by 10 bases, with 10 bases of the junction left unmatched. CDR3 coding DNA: TGTGCCAGCAATTTCGACAGGGTAGGGTCACCCCTCCACTTT. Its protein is CASNFDRVGSPLHF.

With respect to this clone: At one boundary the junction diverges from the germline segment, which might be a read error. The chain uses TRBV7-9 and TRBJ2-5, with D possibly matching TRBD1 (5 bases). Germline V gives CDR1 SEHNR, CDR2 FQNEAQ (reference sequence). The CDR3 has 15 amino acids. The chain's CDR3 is CSSSSPSDREETQYF. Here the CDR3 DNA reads TGTTCCAGCAGCTCCCCCTCAGACAGAGAAGAGACCCAGTACTTC.

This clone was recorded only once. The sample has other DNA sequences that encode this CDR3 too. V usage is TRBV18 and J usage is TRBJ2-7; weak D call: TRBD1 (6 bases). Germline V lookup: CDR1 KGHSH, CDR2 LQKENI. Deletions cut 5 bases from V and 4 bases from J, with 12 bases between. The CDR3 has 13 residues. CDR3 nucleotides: TGTGCCAGCTCAGCGGACAGCGGATACGAGCAGTACTTC. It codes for CASSADSGYEQYF.

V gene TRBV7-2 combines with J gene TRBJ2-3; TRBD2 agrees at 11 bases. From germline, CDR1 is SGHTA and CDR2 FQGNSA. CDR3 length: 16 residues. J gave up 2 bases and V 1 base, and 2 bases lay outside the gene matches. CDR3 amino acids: CASSLGLAGSTDTQYF. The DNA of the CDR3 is TGTGCCAGCAGCTTAGGACTAGCGGGGTCCACAGATACGCAGTATTTT.

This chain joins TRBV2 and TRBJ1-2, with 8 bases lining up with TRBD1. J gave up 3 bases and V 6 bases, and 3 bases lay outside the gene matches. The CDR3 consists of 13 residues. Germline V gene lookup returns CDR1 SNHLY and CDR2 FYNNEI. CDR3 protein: CASSDRGDYGYTF. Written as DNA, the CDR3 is TGTGCCAGCAGCGACAGGGGAGACTATGGCTACACCTTC.

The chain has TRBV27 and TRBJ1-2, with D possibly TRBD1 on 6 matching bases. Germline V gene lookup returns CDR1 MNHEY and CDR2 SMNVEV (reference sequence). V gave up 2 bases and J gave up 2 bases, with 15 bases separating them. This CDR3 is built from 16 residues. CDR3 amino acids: CASSLIRAGENYGYTF. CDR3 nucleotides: TGTGCCAGCAGTTTAATTAGGGCAGGGGAGAACTATGGCTACACCTTC.

For the CDR3, the DNA is TGCGCCAGCAGCCAAGGCGGGGTAGATACGCAGTATTTT. This codes for CASSQGGVDTQYF. This chain uses TRBV4-1 with TRBJ2-3; possible D gene TRBD2, 6 bases. CDR1 is MGHRA and CDR2 is YSYEKL in the germline V gene. V shed 1 base and J shed 5 bases, with 7 bases lying between them. The CDR3 length is 13 residues.

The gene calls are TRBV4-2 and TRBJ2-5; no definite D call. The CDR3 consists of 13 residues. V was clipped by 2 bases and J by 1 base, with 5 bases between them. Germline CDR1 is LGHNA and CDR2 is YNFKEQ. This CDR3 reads CASSQTSQETQYF. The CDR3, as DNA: TGTGCCAGCAGCCAAACTTCCCAAGAGACCCAGTACTTC.

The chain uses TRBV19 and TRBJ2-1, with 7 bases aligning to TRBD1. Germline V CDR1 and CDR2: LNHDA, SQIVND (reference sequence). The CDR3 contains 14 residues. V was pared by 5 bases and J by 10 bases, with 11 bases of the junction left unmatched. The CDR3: CASSAKQGQGEQFF. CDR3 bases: TGTGCCAGTAGTGCCAAACAGGGGCAGGGGGAGCAGTTCTTC.

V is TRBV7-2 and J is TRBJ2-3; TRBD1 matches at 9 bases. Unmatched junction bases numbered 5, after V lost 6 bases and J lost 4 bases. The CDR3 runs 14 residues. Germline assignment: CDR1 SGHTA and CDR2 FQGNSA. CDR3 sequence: CASRGQGPPDTQYF. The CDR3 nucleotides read TGTGCCAGCAGGGGACAGGGTCCCCCAGATACGCAGTATTTT.

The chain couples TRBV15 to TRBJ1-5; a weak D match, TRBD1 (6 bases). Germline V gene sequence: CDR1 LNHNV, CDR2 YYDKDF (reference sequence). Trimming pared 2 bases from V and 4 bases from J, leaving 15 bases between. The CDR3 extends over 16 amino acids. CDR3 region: CATSRLMGAPNQPQHF. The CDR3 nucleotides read TGTGCCACCAGCAGATTGATGGGGGCTCCAAATCAGCCCCAGCATTTT.

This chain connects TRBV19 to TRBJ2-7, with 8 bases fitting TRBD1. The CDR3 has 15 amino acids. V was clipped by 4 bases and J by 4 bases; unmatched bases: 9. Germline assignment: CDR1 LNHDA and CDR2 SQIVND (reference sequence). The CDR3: CASSTTGGPSYEQYF. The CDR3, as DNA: TGTGCCAGTAGTACCACAGGGGGGCCTAGTTACGAGCAGTACTTC.

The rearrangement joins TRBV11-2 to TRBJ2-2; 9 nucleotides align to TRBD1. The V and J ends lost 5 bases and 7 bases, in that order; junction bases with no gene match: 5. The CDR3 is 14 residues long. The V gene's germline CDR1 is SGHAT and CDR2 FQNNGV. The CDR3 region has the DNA TGTGCCAGCAGCCATGGACAGGGGATCGGGGAGCTGTTTTTT. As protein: CASSHGQGIGELFF.

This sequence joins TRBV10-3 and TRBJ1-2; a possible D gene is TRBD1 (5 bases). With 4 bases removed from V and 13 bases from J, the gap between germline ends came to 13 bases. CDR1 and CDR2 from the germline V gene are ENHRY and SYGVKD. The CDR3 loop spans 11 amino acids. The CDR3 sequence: CAISVSGFSTF. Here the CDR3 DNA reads TGTGCCATCAGTGTTTCAGGGTTCAGCACCTTC.

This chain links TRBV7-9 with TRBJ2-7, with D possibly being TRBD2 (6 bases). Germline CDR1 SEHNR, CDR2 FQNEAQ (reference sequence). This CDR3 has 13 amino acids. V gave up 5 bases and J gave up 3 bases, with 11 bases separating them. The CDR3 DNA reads TGTGCCAGCAGCCCGAGGGAGGTCTACGAGCAGTACTTC. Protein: CASSPREVYEQYF.

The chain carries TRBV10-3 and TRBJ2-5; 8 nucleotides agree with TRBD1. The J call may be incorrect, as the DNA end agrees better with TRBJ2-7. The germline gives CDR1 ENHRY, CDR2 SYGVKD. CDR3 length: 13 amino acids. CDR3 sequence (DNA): TGTGCCATCCAGGACAGGGCATCATACGAGCAGTACTTC. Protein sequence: CAIQDRASYEQYF.

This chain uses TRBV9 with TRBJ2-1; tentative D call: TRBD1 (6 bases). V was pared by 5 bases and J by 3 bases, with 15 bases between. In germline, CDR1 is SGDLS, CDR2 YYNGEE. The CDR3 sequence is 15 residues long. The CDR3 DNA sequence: TGTGCCAGCAGTCAGGGGCTAGCCAGCTACAATGAGCAGTTCTTC. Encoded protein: CASSQGLASYNEQFF.

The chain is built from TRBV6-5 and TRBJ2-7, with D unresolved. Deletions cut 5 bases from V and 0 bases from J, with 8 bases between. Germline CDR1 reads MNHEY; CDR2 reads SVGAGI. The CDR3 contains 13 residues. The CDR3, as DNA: TGTGCCAGCAGTGCCCGACACTCCTACGAGCAGTACTTC. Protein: CASSARHSYEQYF.

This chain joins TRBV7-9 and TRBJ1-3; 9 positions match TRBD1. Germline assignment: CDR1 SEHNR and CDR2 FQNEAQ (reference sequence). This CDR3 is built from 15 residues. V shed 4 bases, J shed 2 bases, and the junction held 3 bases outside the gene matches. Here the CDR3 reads CASSSRDRAGNTIYF. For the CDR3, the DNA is TGTGCCAGCAGCTCGCGGGACAGGGCTGGAAACACCATATATTTT.

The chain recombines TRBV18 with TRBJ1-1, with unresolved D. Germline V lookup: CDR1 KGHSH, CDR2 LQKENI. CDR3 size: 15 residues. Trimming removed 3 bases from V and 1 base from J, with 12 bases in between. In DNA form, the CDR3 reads TGTGCCAGCTCACCGTCTAGGAAGGAGAACACTGAAGCTTTCTTT. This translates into CASSPSRKENTEAFF.

The CDR3 protein is CASSAFPSGGRYNEQFF. The CDR3 DNA sequence: TGTGCCAGCAGTGCGTTTCCCAGCGGGGGGCGGTACAATGAGCAGTTCTTC. V is TRBV6-1 and J is TRBJ2-1, with 9 bases identical to TRBD2. CDR1 and CDR2 (germline): MNHNS, SASEGT. Losses at the gene ends were 4 bases for V and 4 bases for J; bases not matched to a gene: 11. The CDR3 loop spans 17 amino acids.

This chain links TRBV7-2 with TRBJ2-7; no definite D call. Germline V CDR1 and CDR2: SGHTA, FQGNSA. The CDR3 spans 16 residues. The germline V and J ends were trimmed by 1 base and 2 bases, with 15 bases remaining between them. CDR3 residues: CASSLETGEPPYEQYF. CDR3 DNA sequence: TGTGCCAGCAGCTTAGAGACCGGAGAGCCCCCCTACGAGCAGTACTTC.

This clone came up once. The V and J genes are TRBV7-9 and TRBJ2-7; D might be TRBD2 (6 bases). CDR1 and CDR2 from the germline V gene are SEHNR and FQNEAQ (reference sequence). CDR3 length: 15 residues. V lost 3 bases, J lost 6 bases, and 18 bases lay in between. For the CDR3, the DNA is TGTGCCAGCAGCTTGAGCGGGCGGACCTTAATCGAGCAGTACTTC. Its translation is CASSLSGRTLIEQYF.